This T cell receptor (beta chain) was sequenced for a study of blood T cell repertoires in COVID-19. Study overall: From the United States, Italy and Spain came samples of acute and convalescent COVID-19. T cells, B-cell-depleted T cells, or PBMCs provided the cDNA or gDNA that served as material.

Authors' data handling: Estimated nucleated cell counts came from reference gene primer amplification. Data came from immunoSEQ multiplex PCR; TCRdb stores just in-frame clones and leaves some out. Clone size and V and J calls were adopted from that table, with D and trimming inferred from the DNA. The sample carries around 92,000 clones, 86% recorded once. The germline gives CDR1 LNHDA, CDR2 SQIVND (reference sequence). Trimming took 7 bases from V and 3 from J; bases not matched to a gene: 11. CDR3 length: 15 residues. What was sequenced was peripheral blood. The chain employs TRBV19 and TRBJ1-2; TRBD1 aligns across 7 bases. The TCR originated in a human donor in a cohort sampled during active COVID-19. CDR3 coding DNA: TGTGCCAGTACCCCGCAAGGGGGCTGGGACTATGGCTACACCTTC. Residues: CASTPQGGWDYGYTF.